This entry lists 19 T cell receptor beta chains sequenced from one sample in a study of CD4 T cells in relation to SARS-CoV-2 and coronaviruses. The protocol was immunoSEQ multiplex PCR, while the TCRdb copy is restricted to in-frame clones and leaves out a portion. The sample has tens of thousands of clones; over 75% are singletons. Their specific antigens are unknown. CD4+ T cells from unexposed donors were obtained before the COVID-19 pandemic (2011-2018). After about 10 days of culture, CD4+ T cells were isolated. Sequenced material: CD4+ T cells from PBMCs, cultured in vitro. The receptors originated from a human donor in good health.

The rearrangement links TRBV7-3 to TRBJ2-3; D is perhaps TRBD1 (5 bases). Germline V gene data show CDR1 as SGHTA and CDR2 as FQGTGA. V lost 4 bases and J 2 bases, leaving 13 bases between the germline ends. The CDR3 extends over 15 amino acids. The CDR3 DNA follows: TGTGCCAGCAGCTGGCAGGGAACCCACACAGATACGCAGTATTTT. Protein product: CASSWQGTHTDTQYF.

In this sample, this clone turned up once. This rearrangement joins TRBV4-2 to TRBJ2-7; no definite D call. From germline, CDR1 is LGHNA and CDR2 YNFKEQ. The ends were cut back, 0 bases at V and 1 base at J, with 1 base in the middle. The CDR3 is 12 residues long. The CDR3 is CASSQDSYEQYF. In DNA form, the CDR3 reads TGTGCCAGCAGCCAAGATTCCTACGAGCAGTACTTC.

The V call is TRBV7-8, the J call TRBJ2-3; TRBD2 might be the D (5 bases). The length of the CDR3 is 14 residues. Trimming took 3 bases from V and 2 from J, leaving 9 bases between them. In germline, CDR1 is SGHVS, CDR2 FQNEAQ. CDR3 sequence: CASSFRGPTDTQYF. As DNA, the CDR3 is TGTGCCAGCAGCTTTCGAGGGCCCACAGATACGCAGTATTTT.

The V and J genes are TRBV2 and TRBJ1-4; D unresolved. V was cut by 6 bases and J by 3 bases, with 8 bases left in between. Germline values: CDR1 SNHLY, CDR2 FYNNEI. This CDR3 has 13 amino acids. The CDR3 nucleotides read TGTGCCAGCAGCCTCTCTTCTAATGAAAAACTGTTTTTT. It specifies CASSLSSNEKLFF.

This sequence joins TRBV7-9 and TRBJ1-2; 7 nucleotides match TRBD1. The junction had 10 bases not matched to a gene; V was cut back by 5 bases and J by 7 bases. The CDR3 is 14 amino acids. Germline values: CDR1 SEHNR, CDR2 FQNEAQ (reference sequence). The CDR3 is CASSISRDSSGYTF. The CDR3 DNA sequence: TGTGCCAGCAGCATCTCACGGGACAGCTCTGGCTACACCTTC.

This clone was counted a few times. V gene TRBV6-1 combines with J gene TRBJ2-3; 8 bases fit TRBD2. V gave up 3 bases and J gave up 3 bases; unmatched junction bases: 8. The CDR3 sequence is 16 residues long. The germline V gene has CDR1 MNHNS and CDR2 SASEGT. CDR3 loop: CASSEVGGGITDTQYF. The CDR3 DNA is TGTGCCAGCAGTGAGGTCGGCGGGGGGATAACAGATACGCAGTATTTT.

As DNA, the CDR3 is TGCGCCAGCAGTGGGACTAGCGGTGCCTACGAGCAGTACTTC. Translation gives CASSGTSGAYEQYF. The chain uses TRBV5-1 and TRBJ2-7, with 11 positions matching TRBD2. The CDR3 is 14 residues long. CDR1 SGHRS and CDR2 YFSETQ come from the germline V gene. J was trimmed by 2 bases and V by 5 bases; bases with no gene match: 3.

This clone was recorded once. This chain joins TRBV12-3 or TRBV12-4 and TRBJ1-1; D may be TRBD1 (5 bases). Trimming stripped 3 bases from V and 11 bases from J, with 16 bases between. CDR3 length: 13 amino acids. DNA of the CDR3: TGTGCCAGCAGTTTGAACAGGCTGGCATGGGCTTTCTTT. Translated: CASSLNRLAWAFF.

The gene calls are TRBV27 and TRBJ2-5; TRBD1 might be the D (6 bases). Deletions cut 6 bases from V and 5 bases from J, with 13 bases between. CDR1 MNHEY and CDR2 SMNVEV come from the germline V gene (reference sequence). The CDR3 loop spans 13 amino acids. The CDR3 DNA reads TGTGCCAGCAGAGGGGGTTTTCAGGAGACCCAGTACTTC. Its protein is CASRGGFQETQYF.

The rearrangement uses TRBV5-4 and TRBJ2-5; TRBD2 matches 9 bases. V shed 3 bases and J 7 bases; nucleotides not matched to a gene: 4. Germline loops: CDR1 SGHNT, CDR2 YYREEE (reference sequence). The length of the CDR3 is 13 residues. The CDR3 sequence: CASSSGTSSTQYF. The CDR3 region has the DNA TGTGCCAGCAGCTCCGGGACTAGCTCGACCCAGTACTTC. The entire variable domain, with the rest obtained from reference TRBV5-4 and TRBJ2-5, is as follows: ETGVTQSPTHLIKTRGQQVTLRCSSQSGHNTVSWYQQALGQGPQFIFQYYREEENGRGNFPPRFSGLQFPNYSSELNVNALELDDSALYLCASSSGTSSTQYFGPGTRLLVL.

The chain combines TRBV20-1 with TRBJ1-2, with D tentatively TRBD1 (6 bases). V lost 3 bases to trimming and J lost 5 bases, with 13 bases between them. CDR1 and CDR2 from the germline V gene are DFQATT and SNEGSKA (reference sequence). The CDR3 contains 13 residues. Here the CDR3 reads CSASRTENYGYTF. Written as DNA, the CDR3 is TGCAGTGCTAGTCGGACAGAGAATTATGGCTACACCTTC.

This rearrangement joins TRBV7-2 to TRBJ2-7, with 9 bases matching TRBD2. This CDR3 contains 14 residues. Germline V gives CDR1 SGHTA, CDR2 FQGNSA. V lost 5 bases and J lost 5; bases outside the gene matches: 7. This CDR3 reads CASSPGLATHEQYF. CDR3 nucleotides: TGTGCCAGCAGCCCGGGACTAGCTACCCACGAGCAGTACTTC.

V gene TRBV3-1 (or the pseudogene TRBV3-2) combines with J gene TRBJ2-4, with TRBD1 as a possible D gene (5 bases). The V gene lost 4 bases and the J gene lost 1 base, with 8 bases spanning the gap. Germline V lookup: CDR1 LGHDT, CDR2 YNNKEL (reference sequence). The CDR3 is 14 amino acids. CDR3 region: CASSLRQAKNIQYF. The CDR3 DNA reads TGTGCCAGCAGCCTACGACAGGCCAAAAACATTCAGTACTTC.

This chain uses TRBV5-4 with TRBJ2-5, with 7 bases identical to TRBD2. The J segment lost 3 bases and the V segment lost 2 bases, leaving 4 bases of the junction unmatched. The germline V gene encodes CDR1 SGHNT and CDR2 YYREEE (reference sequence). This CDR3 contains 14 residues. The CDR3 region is CASSFAGVEETQYF. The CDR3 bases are TGTGCCAGCAGCTTTGCGGGAGTCGAAGAGACCCAGTACTTC. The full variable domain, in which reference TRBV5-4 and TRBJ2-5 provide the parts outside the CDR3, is ETGVTQSPTHLIKTRGQQVTLRCSSQSGHNTVSWYQQALGQGPQFIFQYYREEENGRGNFPPRFSGLQFPNYSSELNVNALELDDSALYLCASSFAGVEETQYFGPGTRLLVL.

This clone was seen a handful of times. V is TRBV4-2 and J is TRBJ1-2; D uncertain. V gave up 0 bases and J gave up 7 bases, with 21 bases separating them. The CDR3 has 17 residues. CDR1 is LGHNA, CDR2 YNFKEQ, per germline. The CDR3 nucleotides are TGTGCCAGCAGCCAAGAGATTGGAGGTTCCAAAACTGGTGGCTACACCTTC. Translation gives CASSQEIGGSKTGGYTF.

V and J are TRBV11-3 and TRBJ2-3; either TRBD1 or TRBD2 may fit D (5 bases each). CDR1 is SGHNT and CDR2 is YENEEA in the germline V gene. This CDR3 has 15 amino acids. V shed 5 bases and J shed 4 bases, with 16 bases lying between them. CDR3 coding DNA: TGTGCCAGCAGCCCAAGTTGGGACGGGGCAGATACGCAGTATTTT. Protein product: CASSPSWDGADTQYF.

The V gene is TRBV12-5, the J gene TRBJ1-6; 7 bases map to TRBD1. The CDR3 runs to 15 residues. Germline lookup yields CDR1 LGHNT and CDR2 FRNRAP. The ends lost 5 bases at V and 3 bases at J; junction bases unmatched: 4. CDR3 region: CASGRDSLYNSPLHF. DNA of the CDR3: TGTGCTAGTGGTAGGGACAGCCTCTATAATTCACCCCTCCACTTT.

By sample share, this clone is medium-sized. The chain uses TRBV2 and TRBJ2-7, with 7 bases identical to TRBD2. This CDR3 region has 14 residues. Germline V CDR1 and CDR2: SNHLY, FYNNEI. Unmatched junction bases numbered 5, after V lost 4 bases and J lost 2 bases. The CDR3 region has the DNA TGTGCCAGCAGTGTGGAGGGAGGGCCCTACGAGCAGTACTTC. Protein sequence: CASSVEGGPYEQYF.

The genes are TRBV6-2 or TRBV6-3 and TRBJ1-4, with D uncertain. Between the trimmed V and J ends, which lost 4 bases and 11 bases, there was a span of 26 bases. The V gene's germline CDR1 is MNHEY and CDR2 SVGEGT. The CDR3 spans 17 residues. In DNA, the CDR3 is TGTGCCAGCAGTTTTCTCCCTCGACACTTAGGAATTGGGAAACTGTTTTTT. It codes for CASSFLPRHLGIGKLFF.